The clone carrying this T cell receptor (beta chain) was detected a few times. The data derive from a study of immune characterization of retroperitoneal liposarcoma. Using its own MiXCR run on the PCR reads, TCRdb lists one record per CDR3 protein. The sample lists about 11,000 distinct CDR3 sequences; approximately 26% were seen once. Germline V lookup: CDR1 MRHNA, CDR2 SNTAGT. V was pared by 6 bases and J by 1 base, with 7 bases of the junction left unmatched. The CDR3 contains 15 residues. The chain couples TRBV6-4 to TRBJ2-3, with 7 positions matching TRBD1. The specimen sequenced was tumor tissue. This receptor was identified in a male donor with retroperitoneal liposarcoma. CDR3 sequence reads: CASSARTGGTDTQYF. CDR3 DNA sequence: TGTGCCAGCAGCGCCAGAACAGGGGGCACAGATACGCAGTATTTT.